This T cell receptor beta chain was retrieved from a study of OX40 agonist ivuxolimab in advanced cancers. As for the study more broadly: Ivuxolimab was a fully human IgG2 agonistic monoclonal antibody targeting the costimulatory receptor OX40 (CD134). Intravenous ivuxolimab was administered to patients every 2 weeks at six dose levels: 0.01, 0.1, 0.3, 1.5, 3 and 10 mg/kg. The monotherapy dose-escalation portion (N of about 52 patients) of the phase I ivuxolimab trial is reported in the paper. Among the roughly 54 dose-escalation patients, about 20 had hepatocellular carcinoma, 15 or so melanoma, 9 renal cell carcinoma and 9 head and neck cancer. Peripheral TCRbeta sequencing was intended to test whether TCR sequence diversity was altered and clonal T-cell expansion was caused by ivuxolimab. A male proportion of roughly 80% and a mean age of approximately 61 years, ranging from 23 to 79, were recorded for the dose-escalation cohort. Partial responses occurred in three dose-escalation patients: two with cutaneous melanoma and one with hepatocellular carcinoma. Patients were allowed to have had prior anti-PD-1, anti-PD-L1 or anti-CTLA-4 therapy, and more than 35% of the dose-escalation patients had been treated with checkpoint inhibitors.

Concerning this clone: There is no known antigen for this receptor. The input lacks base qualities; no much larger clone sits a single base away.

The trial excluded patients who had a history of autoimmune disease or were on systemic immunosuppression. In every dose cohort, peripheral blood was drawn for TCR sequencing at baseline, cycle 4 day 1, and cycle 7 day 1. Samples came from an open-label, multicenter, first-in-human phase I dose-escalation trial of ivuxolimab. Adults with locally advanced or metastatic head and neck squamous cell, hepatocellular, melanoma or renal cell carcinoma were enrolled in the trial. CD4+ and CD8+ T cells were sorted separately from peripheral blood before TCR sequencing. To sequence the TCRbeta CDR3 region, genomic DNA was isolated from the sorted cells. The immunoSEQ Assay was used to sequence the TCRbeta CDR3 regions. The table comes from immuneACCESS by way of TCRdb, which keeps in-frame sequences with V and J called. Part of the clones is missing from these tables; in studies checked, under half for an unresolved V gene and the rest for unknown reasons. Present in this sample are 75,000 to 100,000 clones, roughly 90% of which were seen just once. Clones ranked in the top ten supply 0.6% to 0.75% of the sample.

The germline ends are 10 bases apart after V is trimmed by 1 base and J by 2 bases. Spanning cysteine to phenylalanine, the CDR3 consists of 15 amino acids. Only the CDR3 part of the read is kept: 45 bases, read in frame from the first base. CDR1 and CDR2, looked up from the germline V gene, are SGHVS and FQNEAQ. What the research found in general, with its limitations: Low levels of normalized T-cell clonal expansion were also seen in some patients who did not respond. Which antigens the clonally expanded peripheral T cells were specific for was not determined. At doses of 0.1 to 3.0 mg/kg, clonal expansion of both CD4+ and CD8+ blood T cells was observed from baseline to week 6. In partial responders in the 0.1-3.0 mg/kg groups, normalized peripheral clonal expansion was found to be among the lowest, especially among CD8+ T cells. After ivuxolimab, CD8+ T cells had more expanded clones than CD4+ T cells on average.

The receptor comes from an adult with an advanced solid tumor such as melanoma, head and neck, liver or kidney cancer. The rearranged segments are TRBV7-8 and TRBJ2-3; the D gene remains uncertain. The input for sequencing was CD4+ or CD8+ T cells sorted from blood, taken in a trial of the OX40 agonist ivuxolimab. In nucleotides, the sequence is TGTGCCAGCAGCTTAGATTTCCAAACCACAGATACGCAGTATTTT. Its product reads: CASSLDFQTTDTQYF.